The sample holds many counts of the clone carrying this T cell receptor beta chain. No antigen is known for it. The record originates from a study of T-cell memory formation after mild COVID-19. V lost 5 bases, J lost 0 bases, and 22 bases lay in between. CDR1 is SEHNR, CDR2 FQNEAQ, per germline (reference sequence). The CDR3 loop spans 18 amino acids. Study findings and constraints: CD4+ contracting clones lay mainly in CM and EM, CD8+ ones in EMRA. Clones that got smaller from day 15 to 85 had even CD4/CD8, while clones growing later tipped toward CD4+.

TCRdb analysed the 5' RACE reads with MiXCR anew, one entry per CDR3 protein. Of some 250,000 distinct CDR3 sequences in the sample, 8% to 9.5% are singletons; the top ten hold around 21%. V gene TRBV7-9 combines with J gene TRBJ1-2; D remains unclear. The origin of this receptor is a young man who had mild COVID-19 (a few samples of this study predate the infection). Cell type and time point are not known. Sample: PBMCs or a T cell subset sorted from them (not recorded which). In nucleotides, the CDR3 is TGTGCCAGCAGCCCATCGGGCTTTAAACACAGAGCTAACTATGGCTACACCTTC. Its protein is CASSPSGFKHRANYGYTF.